These T cell receptor beta chains were read from a single sample in a study of blood T cell repertoires in COVID-19. Repertoires were generated with immunoSEQ multiplex PCR, while TCRdb's copy carries only in-frame clones and drops some. The sample holds 84,000 or so clones, roughly 80% seen once. Sequencing was performed on peripheral blood. The source is a woman older than 75 with acute or convalescent COVID-19. The CDR3 runs from the conserved cysteine through the conserved F or W. Rows give clone size only sometimes, using once, few, many, or a class for an expanded clone.

TRBJ2-3 NA 15 TRBV19 CASSPRGSGTDTQYF
TRBJ2-7 NA 15 TRBV30 CAWSVGGQGLREQYF
TRBJ1-2 few 15 TRBV14 CASSQYLGVNYGYTF
TRBJ1-3 NA 14 TRBV19 CASSAGSSGNTIYF
TRBJ2-3 NA 11 TRBV14 CASSQLNTQYF
TRBJ1-2 NA 14 TRBV18 CASSPGDRGDGYTF
TRBJ2-3 once 19 TRBV6-9 CASRKKLSLAGGVTDTQYF
TRBJ1-3 NA 12 TRBV7-2 CASSLDRDTIYF
TRBJ1-3 NA 14 TRBV5-1 CASSLGPPGNTIYF
TRBJ1-2 NA 12 TRBV2 CASATGYYGYTF
TRBJ1-2 NA 14 TRBV3-1/TRBV3-2 CASSQEIGRYGYTF
TRBJ2-1 once 15 TRBV5-1 CASSLLAGGSNEQFF
TRBJ1-6 NA 16 TRBV18 CASSPLQDRGNSPLHF
TRBJ1-6 NA 14 TRBV30 CAWGTGTANSPLHF
TRBJ2-5 NA 14 TRBV5-1 CASSLRSNQETQYF
TRBJ2-3 NA 17 TRBV3-1/TRBV3-2 CASRDSGASGSFYTQYF
TRBJ2-7 NA 12 TRBV2 CASSPRGYEQYF
TRBJ2-1 NA 14 TRBV19 CASSPDRAYNEQFF
TRBJ2-5 NA 15 TRBV4-1 CASSQGFGTGETQYF
TRBJ2-2 NA 15 TRBV11-2 CASSPRDRNTGELFF
TRBJ2-2 NA 15 TRBV9 CASSVDGQGTGELFF
TRBJ2-2 NA 17 TRBV4-1 CASSRTGGLAGTGELFF
TRBJ2-3 NA 15 TRBV10-3 CAISGGGGNTDTQYF
TRBJ1-2 few 14 TRBV7-2 CASSSRTGFYGYTF
TRBJ1-5 NA 14 TRBV2 CASSLQGVDQPQHF
TRBJ2-7 NA 15 TRBV6-5 CASGTSGRVGYEQYF
TRBJ2-3 NA 16 TRBV7-9 CASSLRLAGGTDTQYF
TRBJ2-2 NA 19 TRBV19 CASSIDLRTFSHGTGELFF
TRBJ1-5 many 15 TRBV15 CATSRQGGGNQPQHF
TRBJ2-3 NA 13 TRBV9 CASSVGGVDTQYF
TRBJ2-5 NA 15 TRBV9 CASSVVGARLETQYF
TRBJ2-7 NA 14 TRBV6-5 CASSYSSGGYEQYF
TRBJ2-1 NA 14 TRBV5-1 CASSLYSPYNEQFF
TRBJ2-5 NA 14 TRBV5-1 CASSPGQTQETQYF
TRBJ2-1 NA 15 TRBV19 CASSVQGISYNEQFF
TRBJ1-2 NA 13 TRBV6-6 CASSSQGNYGYTF
TRBJ2-3 NA 12 TRBV29-1 CSVEGGPNTQYF
TRBJ2-5 once 15 TRBV10-2 CASSNRDRRGETQYF
TRBJ2-1 few 13 TRBV19 CASSHRGNNEQFF
TRBJ2-2 NA 16 TRBV4-2 CASSQVDRAGGGELFF
TRBJ1-4 few 17 TRBV7-2 CASSLAGTGSTNEKLFF
TRBJ2-7 NA 12 TRBV5-6 CASSTGPYEQYF
TRBJ2-7 NA 15 TRBV10-3 CAIRLGLAGTYEQYF
TRBJ1-1 once 14 TRBV5-4 CASSPTGTDTEAFF
TRBJ2-7 NA 14 TRBV18 CASSPEQASYEQYF
TRBJ2-5 NA 14 TRBV19 CASQAGLAYETQYF
TRBJ1-1 NA 13 TRBV19 CASSNTGIREAFF
TRBJ1-4 NA 13 TRBV2 CASKLTPEGKLFF
TRBJ2-1 NA 16 TRBV15 CATSRDPAYFGNEQFF
TRBJ2-3 NA 15 TRBV5-1 CASSLDLQGSDTQYF
TRBJ2-5 NA 16 TRBV7-3 CASSRTTGGPGETQYF
TRBJ2-1 NA 15 TRBV6-5 CASNRIAGGYNEQFF